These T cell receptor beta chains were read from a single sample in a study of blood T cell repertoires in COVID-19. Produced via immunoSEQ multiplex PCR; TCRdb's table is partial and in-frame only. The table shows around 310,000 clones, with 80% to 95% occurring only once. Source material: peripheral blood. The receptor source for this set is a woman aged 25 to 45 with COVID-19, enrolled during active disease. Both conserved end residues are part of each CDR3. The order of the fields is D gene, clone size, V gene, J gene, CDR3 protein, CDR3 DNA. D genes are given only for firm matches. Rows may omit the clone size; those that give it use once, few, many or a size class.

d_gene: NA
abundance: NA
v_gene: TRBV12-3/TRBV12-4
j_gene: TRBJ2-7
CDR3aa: CASRALGGQYF
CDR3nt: TGTGCCAGCAGGGCCCTGGGGGGGCAGTACTTC

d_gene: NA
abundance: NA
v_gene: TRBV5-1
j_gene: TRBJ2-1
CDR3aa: CASSLGRNNEQFF
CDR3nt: TGCGCCAGCAGCCTGGGGAGAAACAATGAGCAGTTCTTC

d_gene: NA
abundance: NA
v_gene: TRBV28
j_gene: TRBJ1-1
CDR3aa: CASSNDREAFF
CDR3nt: TGTGCCAGCAGCAACGACAGGGAAGCTTTCTTT

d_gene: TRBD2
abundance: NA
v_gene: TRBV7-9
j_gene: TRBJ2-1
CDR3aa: CASSSRLAPRAYNEQFF
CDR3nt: TGTGCCAGCAGCTCGCGACTAGCGCCAAGGGCCTACAATGAGCAGTTCTTC

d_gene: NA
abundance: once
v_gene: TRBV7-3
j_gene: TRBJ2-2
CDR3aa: CASSLMATETGELFF
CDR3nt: TGTGCCAGCAGCTTAATGGCGACTGAAACCGGGGAGCTGTTTTTT

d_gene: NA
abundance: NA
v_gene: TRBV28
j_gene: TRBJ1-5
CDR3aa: CASSSLPLSQPQHF
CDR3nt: TGTGCCAGCAGTTCCCTACCCCTTTCCCAGCCCCAGCATTTT

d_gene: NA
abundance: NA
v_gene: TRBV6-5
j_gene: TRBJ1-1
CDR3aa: CASRPSTVSNTEAFF
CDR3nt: TGTGCCAGCAGACCATCGACAGTCTCGAACACTGAAGCTTTCTTT

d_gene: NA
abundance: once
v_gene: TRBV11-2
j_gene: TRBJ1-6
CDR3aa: CASSLAGAPNSPLHF
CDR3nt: TGTGCCAGCAGCTTAGCAGGGGCGCCTAATTCACCCCTCCACTTT

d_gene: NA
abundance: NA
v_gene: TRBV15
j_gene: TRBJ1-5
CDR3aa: CATSGGRGGLEPQHF
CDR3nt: TGTGCCACCAGCGGCGGGCGCGGGGGACTGGAGCCCCAGCATTTT

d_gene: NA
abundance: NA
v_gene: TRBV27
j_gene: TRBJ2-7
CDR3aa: CASSPGRLELSYEQYF
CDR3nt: TGTGCCAGCAGCCCAGGGCGACTAGAACTTTCCTACGAGCAGTACTTC

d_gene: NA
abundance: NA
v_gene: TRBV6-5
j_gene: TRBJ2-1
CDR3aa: CASSYGGLSRANEQFF
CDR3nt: TGTGCCAGCAGTTACGGCGGGCTCTCGAGGGCGAATGAGCAGTTCTTC

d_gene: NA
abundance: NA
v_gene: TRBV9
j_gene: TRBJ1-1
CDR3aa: CASSGGRNTEAFF
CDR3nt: TGTGCCAGCAGCGGAGGGAGGAACACTGAAGCTTTCTTT

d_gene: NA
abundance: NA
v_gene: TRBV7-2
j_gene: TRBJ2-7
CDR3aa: CASSVQGSEQYF
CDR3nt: TGTGCCAGCAGCGTACAGGGTAGCGAGCAGTACTTC

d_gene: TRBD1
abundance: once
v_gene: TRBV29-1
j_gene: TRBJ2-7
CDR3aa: CSVGRGTGSVEQYF
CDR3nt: TGCAGCGTAGGGAGGGGGACAGGGTCGGTCGAGCAGTACTTC

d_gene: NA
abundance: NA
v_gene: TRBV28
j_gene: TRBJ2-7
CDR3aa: CASSLPTDGYCYEQYF
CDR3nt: TGTGCCAGCAGTTTACCGACAGACGGATACTGCTACGAGCAGTACTTC

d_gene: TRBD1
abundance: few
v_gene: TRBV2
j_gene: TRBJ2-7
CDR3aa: CASRATGEEQYF
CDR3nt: TGTGCCAGCAGAGCGACAGGGGAGGAGCAGTACTTC

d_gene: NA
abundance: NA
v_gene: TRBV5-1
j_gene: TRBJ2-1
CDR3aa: CASNLEGASSYNEQFF
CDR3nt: TGCGCCAGCAACCTAGAGGGAGCCAGCTCCTACAATGAGCAGTTCTTC

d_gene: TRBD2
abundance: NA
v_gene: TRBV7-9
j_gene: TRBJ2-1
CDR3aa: CASSSTSYRYNEQFF
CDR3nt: TGTGCCAGCAGCTCGACTAGCTATAGGTACAATGAGCAGTTCTTC

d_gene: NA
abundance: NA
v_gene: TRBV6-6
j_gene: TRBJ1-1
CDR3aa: CASSYSEAGTEAFF
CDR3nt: TGTGCCAGCAGTTACTCGGAAGCGGGGACTGAAGCTTTCTTT

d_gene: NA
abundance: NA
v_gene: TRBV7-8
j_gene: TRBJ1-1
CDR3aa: CASSLGFGTEAFF
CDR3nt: TGTGCCAGCAGCCTCGGTTTCGGGACTGAAGCTTTCTTT

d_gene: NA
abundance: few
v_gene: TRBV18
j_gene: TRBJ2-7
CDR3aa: CASSPRTGYEQYF
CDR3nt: TGTGCCAGCTCACCACGAACTGGCTACGAGCAGTACTTC

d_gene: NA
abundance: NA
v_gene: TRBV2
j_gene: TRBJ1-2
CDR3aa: CASSDSQRYTF
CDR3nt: TGTGCCAGCAGTGACAGTCAACGCTACACCTTC

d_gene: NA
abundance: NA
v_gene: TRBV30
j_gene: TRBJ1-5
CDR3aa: CAWSSGGNSNQPQHF
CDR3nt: TGTGCCTGGAGTTCGGGAGGGAATAGCAATCAGCCCCAGCATTTT

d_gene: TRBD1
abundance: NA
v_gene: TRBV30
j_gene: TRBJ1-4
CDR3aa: CAAQGAWGEKLFF
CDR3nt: TGTGCCGCCCAGGGGGCCTGGGGAGAAAAACTGTTTTTT

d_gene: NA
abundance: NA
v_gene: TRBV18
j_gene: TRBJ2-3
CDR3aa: CASSPTDTDTQYF
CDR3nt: TGTGCCAGCTCACCAACAGACACAGATACGCAGTATTTT